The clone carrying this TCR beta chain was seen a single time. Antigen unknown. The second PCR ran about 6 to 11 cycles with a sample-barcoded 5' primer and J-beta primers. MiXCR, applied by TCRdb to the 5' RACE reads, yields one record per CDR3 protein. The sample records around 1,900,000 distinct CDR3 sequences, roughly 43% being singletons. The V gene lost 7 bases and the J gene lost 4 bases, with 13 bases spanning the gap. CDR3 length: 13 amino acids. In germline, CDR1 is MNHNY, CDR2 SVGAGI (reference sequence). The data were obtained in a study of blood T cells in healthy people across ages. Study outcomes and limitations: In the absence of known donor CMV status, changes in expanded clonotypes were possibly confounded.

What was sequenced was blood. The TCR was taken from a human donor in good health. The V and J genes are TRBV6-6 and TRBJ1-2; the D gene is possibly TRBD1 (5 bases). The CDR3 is CASTPQGGYGYTF. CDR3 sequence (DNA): TGTGCCAGCACCCCGCAGGGCGGCTATGGCTACACCTTC.